This T cell receptor beta chain was sequenced in a study of cytomegalovirus exposure and HLA in healthy donors. Study-wide results and caveats: Upon later analysis, TCR association rates were observed to vary by HLA locus, being highest for DRB1 and lowest for HLA-C. Several V segments, TRBV6-2 and TRBV6-3 among them, could not be told apart and were dropped. CMV serostatus was the only recorded immune exposure for donors.

CDR1 and CDR2 from the germline V gene are MNHNY and SVGAGI (reference sequence). Losses at the gene ends were 5 bases for V and 3 bases for J; bases not matched to a gene: 7. There are 15 residues in the CDR3. Donors in the study were healthy people who gave bone marrow. The PCR made use of 60 Vbeta and 13 Jbeta primers. Only in-frame clones appear in the TCRdb table, and some are missing; sequencing was by immunoSEQ multiplex PCR. The sample has 120,000 or so clones; around three quarters are singletons. Notes on this clone: Its matching antigen is unknown.

The chain recombines TRBV6-6 with TRBJ1-1; TRBD1 aligns across 9 bases. Sequencing was carried out using PBMCs. The TCR comes from a man under 40 in good health and CMV-seronegative. CDR3 nucleotide sequence: TGTGCCAGCAGTCGATCCGGGACAGGGTACACTGAAGCTTTCTTT. Amino acids: CASSRSGTGYTEAFF.